The clone carrying this TCR beta chain was recorded many times. Its antigen is not identified. This sample is part of a study of T-cell memory formation after mild COVID-19. TCR alpha and TCR beta cDNA libraries carrying sample barcodes and UMIs came from 5'RACE with constant-segment primers. Each CDR3 protein gets one entry after TCRdb re-called the 5' RACE reads with MiXCR. The sample carries 450,000 to 650,000 distinct CDR3 sequences, less than 25% recorded once. Looked up from germline, CDR1 is SGHVS and CDR2 is FQNEAQ. The CDR3 is 14 residues long. The V and J ends lost 1 base and 11 bases respectively, with 17 bases between them. General study results and limits: Day 15 to 85 contractors were CD4/CD8 balanced; later expanders leaned CD4+.

The sample consisted of PBMCs or a T cell subset sorted from them (not recorded which). The V call is TRBV7-8, the J call TRBJ1-1; D uncertain. The receptor comes from an adult woman who had mild COVID-19 (a few samples of this study predate the infection). Cell type and time point are not known. The CDR3 region is CASSLDTLGIGAFF. For the CDR3, the DNA is TGTGCCAGCAGCTTAGATACTTTGGGGATTGGGGCTTTCTTT.